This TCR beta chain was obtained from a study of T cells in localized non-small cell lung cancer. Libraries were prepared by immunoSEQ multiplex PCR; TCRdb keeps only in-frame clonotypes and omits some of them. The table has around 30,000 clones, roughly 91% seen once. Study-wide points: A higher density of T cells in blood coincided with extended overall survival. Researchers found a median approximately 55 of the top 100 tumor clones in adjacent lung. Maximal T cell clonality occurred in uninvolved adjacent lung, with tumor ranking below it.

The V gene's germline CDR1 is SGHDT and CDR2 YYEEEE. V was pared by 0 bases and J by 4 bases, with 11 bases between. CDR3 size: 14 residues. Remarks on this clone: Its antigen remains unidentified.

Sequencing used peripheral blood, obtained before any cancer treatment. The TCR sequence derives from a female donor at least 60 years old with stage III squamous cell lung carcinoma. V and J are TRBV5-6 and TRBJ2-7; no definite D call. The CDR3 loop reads CASSLEGLGYEQYF. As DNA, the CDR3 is TGTGCCAGCAGCTTGGAAGGGTTGGGGTACGAGCAGTACTTC.